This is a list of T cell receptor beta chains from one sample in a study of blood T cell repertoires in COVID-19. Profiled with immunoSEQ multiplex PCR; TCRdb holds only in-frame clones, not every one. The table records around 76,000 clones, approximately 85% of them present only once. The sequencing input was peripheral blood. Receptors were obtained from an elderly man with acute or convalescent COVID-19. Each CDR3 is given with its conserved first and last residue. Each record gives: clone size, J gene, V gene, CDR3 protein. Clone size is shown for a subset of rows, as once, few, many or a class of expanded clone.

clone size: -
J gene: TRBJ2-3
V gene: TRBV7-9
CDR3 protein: CASSPGTGTDTQYF

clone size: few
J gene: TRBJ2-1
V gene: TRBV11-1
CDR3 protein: CASSDGLAGGRYEQFF

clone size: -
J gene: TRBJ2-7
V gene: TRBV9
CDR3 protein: CASSIRTGPSYEQYF

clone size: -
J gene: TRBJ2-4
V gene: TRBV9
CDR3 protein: CASSPRTGEGIQYF

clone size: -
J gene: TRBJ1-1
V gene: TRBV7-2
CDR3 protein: CASSLAGTGLNEAFF

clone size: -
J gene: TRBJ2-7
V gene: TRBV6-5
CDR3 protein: CASSYGTDPSYEQYF

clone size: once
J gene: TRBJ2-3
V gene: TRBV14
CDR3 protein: CASSQGLSDTQYF

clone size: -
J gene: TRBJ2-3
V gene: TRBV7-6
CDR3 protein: CASSPGTSISGDTQYF

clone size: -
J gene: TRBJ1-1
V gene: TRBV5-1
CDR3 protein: CASSLSTAYNTEAFF

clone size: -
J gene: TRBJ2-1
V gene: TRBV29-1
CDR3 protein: CSVARPGGHNEQFF

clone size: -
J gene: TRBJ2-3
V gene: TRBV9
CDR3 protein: CASSVGTGASTDTQYF

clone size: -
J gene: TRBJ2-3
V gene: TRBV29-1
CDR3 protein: CSVCQGQDHLPDTQYF

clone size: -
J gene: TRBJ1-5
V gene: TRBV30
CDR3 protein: CAWSALDRNQPQHF

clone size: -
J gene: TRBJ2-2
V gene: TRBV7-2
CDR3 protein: CASSTRDRVNTGELFF

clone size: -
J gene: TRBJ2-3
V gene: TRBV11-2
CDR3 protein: CASSQRTGQLTDTQYF

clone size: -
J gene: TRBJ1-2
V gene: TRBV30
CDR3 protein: CAWNRGNYGYTF

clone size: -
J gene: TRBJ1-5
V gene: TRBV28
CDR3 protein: CASSLDRTHSNQPQHF

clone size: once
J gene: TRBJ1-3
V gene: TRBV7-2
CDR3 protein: CASSFGQGGDTIYF

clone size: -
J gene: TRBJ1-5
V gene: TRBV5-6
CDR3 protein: CASSLLGNQPQHF

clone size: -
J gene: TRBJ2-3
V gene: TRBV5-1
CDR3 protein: CASSTSPLGLATSTDTQYF

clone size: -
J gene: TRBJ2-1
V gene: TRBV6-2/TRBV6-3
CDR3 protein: CASSYSSAGVLEQFF

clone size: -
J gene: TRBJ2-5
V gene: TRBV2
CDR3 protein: CASTLAGVAAETQYF

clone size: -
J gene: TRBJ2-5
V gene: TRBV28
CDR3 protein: CASSLTSGGGQETQYF

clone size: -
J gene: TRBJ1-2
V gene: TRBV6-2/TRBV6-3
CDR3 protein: CASSYPGDRNNGYTF

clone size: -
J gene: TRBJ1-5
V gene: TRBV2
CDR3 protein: CASRIDRGLSNQPQHF

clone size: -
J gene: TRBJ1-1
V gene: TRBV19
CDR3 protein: CASSSDSNTEAFF

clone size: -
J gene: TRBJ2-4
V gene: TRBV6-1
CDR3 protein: CASSKGQILAKNIQYF

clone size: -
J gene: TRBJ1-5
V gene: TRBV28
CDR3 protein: CASSPGTGRGQPQHF

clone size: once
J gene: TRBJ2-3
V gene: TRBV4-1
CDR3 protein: CASSLVRGAADTQYF

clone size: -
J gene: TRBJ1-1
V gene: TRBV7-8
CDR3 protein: CASSLDPQGGWTEAFF

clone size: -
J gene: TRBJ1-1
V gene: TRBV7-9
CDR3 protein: CASSRTGPDTEAFF

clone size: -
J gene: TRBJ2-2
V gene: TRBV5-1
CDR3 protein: CASKEGAGGQRTGELFF

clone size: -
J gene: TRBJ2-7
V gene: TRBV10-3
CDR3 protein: CAISGGGPYEQYF

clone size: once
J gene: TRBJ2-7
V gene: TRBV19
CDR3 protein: CASRKDRGGSYEQCF

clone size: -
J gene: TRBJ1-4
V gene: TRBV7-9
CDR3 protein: CASSLGPFPGGKLFF